Included here is one T cell receptor beta chain sequence, with context. Its antigen is unknown. Data came from immunoSEQ multiplex PCR; TCRdb stores just in-frame clones and leaves some out. This table holds roughly 14,000 clones, roughly 80% found once. Template: tumor biopsy or peripheral blood genomic DNA, roughly 550-6,500 ng per sample. These data belong to a study of T cells in tumors after PD-1 blockade. Study context: Some patients also took daily vismodegib 150 mg during anti-PD-1 treatment. Whole-study findings and limits: Peripheral recruitment is suggested, as some novel exhausted tumor clones were in pre-treatment blood.

The length of the CDR3 is 15 residues. The germline V gene encodes CDR1 MNHEY and CDR2 SMNVEV (reference sequence). Trimming at V came to 4 bases and at J to 8 bases, leaving 10 bases not matched to a gene. The sequence was collected from a human donor with basal cell carcinoma. The input for sequencing was PBMCs, taken after anti-PD-1 treatment. The gene calls are TRBV27 and TRBJ1-4; TRBD1 matches 7 bases. CDR3 bases: TGTGCCAGCAGTTCAACAGGGGCGATCGGCGAAAAACTGTTTTTT. As protein: CASSSTGAIGEKLFF.